Listed below are T cell receptor beta chains from one sample, sequenced in a study of blood T cells in healthy people across ages. TCRdb fed the 5' RACE reads into MiXCR, producing one record per CDR3 protein. Of about 1 million distinct CDR3 sequences in the sample, around 43% are singletons; the top ten hold 18%. Source material: blood. The receptors come from a woman aged 55-70 years in good health. Both conserved end residues are trimmed from each CDR3. Fields, in order: CDR3 length, V gene, clone size, J gene, CDR3 protein. Clone size is stated in some rows and not others, as once, few, many or a class when expanded.

cdr3_length: 13; v_call: TRBV6-5; clone_size: .; j_call: TRBJ1-2; cdr3_aa: ASSRPGTGIDGYT
cdr3_length: 12; v_call: TRBV6-5; clone_size: .; j_call: TRBJ2-7; cdr3_aa: ASSPPGLPPEQY
cdr3_length: 14; v_call: TRBV7-2; clone_size: many; j_call: TRBJ2-3; cdr3_aa: ASSLGTSGFTDTQY
cdr3_length: 13; v_call: TRBV29-1; clone_size: .; j_call: .; cdr3_aa: SAGPATAGAHEQY
cdr3_length: 12; v_call: TRBV3-1; clone_size: .; j_call: TRBJ1-2; cdr3_aa: ASSRLQSNYGYT
cdr3_length: 11; v_call: TRBV29-1; clone_size: many; j_call: TRBJ2-5; cdr3_aa: SVSRAWGETQY
cdr3_length: 14; v_call: TRBV15; clone_size: few; j_call: TRBJ2-3; cdr3_aa: ATSSQFSGSGDTQY
cdr3_length: 15; v_call: TRBV5-1; clone_size: .; j_call: TRBJ2-5; cdr3_aa: ASSFPSGTGAQETQY
cdr3_length: 10; v_call: TRBV29-1; clone_size: .; j_call: TRBJ2-3; cdr3_aa: SADQNTDTQY
cdr3_length: 11; v_call: TRBV7-8; clone_size: .; j_call: TRBJ2-7; cdr3_aa: ASSFRDTYEQY
cdr3_length: 16; v_call: TRBV7-2; clone_size: .; j_call: TRBJ2-4; cdr3_aa: ASSRLRDSELAKNIQY
cdr3_length: 11; v_call: TRBV6-6; clone_size: .; j_call: TRBJ2-5; cdr3_aa: ASSYADQETQY
cdr3_length: 9; v_call: TRBV6-2/TRBV6-3; clone_size: .; j_call: TRBJ1-2; cdr3_aa: ASRMTVGYT
cdr3_length: 14; v_call: TRBV5-1; clone_size: once; j_call: TRBJ2-1; cdr3_aa: ASSLEGSGLFNEQF
cdr3_length: 12; v_call: TRBV24-1; clone_size: few; j_call: TRBJ2-1; cdr3_aa: ATSDDSSYNEQF
cdr3_length: 13; v_call: TRBV5-1; clone_size: few; j_call: .; cdr3_aa: ASSLDGDRIYEQY
cdr3_length: 12; v_call: TRBV29-1; clone_size: few; j_call: TRBJ2-5; cdr3_aa: SVHRDRGEETQY
cdr3_length: 14; v_call: TRBV21-1; clone_size: few; j_call: .; cdr3_aa: ASSKARTGIFYEQY
cdr3_length: 15; v_call: TRBV6-6; clone_size: .; j_call: TRBJ2-1; cdr3_aa: ASSYGRGTEVYNEQF
cdr3_length: 15; v_call: TRBV28; clone_size: .; j_call: TRBJ2-7; cdr3_aa: ASSPLSRSGSENEQY
cdr3_length: 13; v_call: TRBV12-3/TRBV12-4; clone_size: .; j_call: TRBJ1-1; cdr3_aa: VSRVGGEGITEAF